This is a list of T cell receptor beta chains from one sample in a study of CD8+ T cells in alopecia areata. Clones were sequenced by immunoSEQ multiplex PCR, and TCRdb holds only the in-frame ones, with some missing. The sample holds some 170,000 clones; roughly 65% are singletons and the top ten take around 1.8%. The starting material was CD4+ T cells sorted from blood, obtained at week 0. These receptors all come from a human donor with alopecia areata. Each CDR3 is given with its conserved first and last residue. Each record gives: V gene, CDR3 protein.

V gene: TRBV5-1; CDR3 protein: CASSLVDPSTDTQYF
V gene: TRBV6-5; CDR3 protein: CASNRGNEQYF
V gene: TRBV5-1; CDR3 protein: CASSLTETNTEAFF
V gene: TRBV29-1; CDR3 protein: CSVDQLAVFGETQYF
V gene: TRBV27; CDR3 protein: CASRGAPMNTEAFF
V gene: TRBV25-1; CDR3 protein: CASRRGNQPQHF
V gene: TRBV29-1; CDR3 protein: CSTAGGENTYEQYF
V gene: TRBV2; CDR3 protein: CASSDLGTGDTMNTEAFF
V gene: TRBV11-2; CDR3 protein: CASSLDSSFGSTDTQYF
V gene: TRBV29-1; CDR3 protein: CSVTSGGTREQFF
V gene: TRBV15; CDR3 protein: CATSRDGGMGIQYF
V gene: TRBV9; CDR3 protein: CASSVGGGRNSPLHF
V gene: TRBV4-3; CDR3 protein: CASSRTGEAFF
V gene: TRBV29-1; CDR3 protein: CSVGVAGRDYGYTF
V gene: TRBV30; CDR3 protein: CAWSGWYTNEKLFF
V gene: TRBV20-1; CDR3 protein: CSAASTDTQYF
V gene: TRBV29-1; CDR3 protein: CSVASGGPSDTQYF
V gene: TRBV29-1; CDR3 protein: CSVRLAEGGPPKNIQYF
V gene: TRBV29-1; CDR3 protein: CSVGEQNIQYF
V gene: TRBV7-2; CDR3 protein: CASSLVTRETQYF
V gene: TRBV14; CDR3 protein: CASSHHGSTYEQYF
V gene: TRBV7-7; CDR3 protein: CASSPEAGSPRNEQFF
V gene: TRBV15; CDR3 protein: CATGGAPNNEQFF
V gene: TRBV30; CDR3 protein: CAWSSYRLNTEAFF
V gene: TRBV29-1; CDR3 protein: CSVKGVQGEASSYNEQFF
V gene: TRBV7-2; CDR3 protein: CASSRGRTGTNTGELFF
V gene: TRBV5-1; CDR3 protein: CASSRQGVGTDTQYF
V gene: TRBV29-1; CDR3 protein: CSVGGRDTLTDTQYF
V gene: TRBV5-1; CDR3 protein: CASSLGTSATYGYTF
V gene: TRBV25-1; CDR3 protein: CASSGGTAYYGYTF
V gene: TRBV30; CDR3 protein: CAWSVNLPLGKLFF
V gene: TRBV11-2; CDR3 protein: CASSLVIRASGGTDTQYF
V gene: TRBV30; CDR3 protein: CAWHGQRQETQYF
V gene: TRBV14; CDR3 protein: CASSQGNEQFF
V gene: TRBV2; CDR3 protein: CASRRTGVNYGYTF
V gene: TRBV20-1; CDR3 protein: CSAKNGQPQHF
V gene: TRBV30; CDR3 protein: CAWSDRNTEAFF
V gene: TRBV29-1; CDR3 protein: CSLRGGSSYNEQFF
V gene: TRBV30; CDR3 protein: CAWSRGDNSPLHF
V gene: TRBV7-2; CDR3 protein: CASSLALAPTDTQYF